What follows is one TCR beta chain and its context. This CDR3 comprises 18 residues. V shed 6 bases, J shed 8 bases, and the junction held 19 bases outside the gene matches. CDR1 is MNHNS and CDR2 is SASEGT in the germline V gene. The data were obtained in a study of technical replicates of blood from a few donors. Profiling relied on immunoSEQ multiplex PCR, and the TCRdb table lists in-frame clones only, not all of them. The sample holds about 84,000 clones, 95% to 98% seen once. The V gene is TRBV6-1, the J gene TRBJ1-6; 7 bases line up with TRBD1. Sequencing was performed on T cells isolated from PBMCs. This receptor was identified in a human donor in good health. The CDR3 loop reads CASSERPIPGQAYSPLHF. CDR3 in DNA: TGTGCCAGCAGCGAAAGACCGATCCCTGGACAGGCTTATTCACCCCTCCACTTT.